The clone carrying this TCR beta chain has just one count. Its antigen remains unidentified. Losses at the gene ends were 8 bases for V and 7 bases for J; bases not matched to a gene: 7. From germline, CDR1 is KGHSH and CDR2 LQKENI. This CDR3 contains 15 residues. This record belongs to a study of cytomegalovirus exposure and HLA in healthy donors. The wider study: Some 77 million unique TCRs from HLA-typed donors were held in an early release of data.

Study-level points and caveats: Some segments of the V type, notably TRBV6-2 and TRBV6-3, were excluded as indistinguishable. Evidence from a later analysis indicated that most CMV-associated TCR beta chains looked HLA-restricted.

The PCR contained 60 Vbeta and 13 Jbeta primers. Per the authors' pipeline: It was a later analysis that counted about 80 million unique TCR beta chains, of which approximately 9.9 million were shared. Assay: immunoSEQ multiplex PCR; the TCRdb copy retains only in-frame clones and omits some. That table furnishes V, J and clone size, whereas the DNA furnished D and trimming. In the table there are 95,000 to 100,000 clones, approximately 80% of which are singletons. The sequenced sample consisted of PBMCs. The sequence derives from a woman in her sixties in good health and CMV-seronegative. The chain combines TRBV18 with TRBJ2-1; 14 bases are shared with TRBD2. The chain's CDR3 is CASGGTSGSRNEQFF. Written as DNA, the CDR3 is TGTGCCAGCGGCGGGACTAGCGGGAGCAGAAATGAGCAGTTCTTC. The whole variable domain, remainder taken from reference TRBV18 and TRBJ2-1, is NAGVMQNPRHLVRRRGQEARLRCSPMKGHSHVYWYRQLPEEGLKFMVYLQKENIIDESGMPKERFSAEFPKEGPSILRIQQVVRGDSAAYFCASGGTSGSRNEQFFGPGTRLTVL.